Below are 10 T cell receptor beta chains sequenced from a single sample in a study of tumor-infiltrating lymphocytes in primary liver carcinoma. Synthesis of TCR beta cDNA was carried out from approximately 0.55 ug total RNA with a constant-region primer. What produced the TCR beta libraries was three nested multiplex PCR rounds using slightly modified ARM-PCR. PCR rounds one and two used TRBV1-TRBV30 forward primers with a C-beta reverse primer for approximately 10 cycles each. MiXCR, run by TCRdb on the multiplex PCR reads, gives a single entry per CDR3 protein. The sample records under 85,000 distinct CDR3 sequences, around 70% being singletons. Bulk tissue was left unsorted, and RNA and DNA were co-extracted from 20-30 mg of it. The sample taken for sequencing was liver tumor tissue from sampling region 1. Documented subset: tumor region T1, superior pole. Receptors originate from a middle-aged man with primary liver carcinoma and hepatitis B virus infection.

The CDR3 spells CAISTGTGIYEQYF. The DNA for the CDR3 is TGTGCCATCAGTACCGGGACAGGGATATACGAGCAGTACTTC. The V call is TRBV10-3, the J call TRBJ2-7; 9 bases are a match to TRBD1. The CDR3 length is 14 residues. Germline lookup yields CDR1 ENHRY and CDR2 SYGVKD. J lost 4 bases, V lost 5 bases, and 6 bases had no gene match.

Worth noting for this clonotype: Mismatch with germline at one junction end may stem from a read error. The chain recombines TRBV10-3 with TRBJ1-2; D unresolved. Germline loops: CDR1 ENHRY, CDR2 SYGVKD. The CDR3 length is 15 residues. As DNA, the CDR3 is TGTGCCATCGGCGACGTCCTCGACTGGAGCTATGGCCACATCTTC. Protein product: CAIGDVLDWSYGHIF.

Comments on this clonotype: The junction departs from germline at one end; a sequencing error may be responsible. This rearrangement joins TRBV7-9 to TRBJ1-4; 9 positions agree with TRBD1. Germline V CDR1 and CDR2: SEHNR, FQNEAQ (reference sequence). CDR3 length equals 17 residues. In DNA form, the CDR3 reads TGTGCCGGCAGCTTAGCACAGGGGGCCGTGACTAATGAAAAACTGTTTTTT. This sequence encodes CAGSLAQGAVTNEKLFF.

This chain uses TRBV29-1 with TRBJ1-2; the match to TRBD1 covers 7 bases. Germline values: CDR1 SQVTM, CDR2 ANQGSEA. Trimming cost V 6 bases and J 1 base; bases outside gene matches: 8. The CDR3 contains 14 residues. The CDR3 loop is CSVRSDRDNYGYTF. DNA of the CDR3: TGCAGCGTGCGATCCGACAGGGATAACTATGGCTACACCTTC.

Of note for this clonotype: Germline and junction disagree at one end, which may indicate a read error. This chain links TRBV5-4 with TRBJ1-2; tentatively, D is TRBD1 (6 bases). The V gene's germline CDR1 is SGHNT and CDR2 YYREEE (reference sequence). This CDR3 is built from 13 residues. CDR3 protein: CASSVDSYYGYTF. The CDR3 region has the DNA TGTGCCAGCAGCGTGGACAGCTACTATGGCTACACGTTC.

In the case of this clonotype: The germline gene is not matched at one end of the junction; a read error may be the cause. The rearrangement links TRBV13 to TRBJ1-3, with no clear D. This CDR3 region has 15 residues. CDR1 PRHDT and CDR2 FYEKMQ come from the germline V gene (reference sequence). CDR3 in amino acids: CVSSLQQDSGNTIYF. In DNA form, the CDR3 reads TGTGTCAGCAGCTTACAGCAGGACTCTGGAAACACCATATATTTT.

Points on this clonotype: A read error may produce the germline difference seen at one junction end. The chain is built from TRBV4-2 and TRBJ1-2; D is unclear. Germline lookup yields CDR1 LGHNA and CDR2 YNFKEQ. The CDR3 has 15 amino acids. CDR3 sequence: CASSHAPGESLGYTF. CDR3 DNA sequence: TGTGCAAGCAGCCATGCACCTGGGGAGTCCTTGGGCTACACCTTC.

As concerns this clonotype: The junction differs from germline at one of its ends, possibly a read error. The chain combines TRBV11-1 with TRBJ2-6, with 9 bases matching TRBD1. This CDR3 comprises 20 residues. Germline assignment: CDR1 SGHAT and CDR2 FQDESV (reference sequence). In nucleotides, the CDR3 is TGTGCCAGCAGCTACCTTCCTGGACAGGGGATTGTAAAGAGGGCCAACATCCTGACTTTC. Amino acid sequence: CASSYLPGQGIVKRANILTF.

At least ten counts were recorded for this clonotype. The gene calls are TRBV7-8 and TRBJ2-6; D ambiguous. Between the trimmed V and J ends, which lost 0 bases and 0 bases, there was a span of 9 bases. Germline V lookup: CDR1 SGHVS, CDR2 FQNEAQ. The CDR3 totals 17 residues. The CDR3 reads CASSLAWIDSGANVLTF. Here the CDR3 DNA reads TGTGCCAGCAGCTTAGCGTGGATTGACTCTGGGGCCAACGTCCTGACTTTC.

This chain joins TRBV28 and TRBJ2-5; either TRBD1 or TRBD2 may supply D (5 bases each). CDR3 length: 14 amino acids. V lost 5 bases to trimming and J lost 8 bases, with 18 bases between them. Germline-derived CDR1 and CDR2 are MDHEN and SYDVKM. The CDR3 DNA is TGTGCCAGCAGTGCATCCGGGACCCATGATACCCAGTACTTC. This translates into CASSASGTHDTQYF.